This entry lists 20 T cell receptor beta chains sequenced from one sample in a study of cytomegalovirus exposure and HLA in healthy donors. The PCR was carried out with 60 Vbeta primers and 13 Jbeta primers. Assay used: immunoSEQ multiplex PCR; TCRdb lists only in-frame clones, some missing. The profile shows more than 100,000 clones, around 72% of them singletons. Sequencing input: PBMCs. The receptors derive from a woman aged 18-29 years in good health and CMV-seronegative.

This clone was seen a handful of times. The chain joins TRBV7-2 to TRBJ2-7; 13 bases map to TRBD2. CDR1 is SGHTA and CDR2 is FQGNSA in the germline V gene. V lost 5 bases, J lost 4 bases, and 5 bases stayed unmatched. The CDR3 consists of 15 residues. Here the CDR3 reads CASSQGLAGSYEQYF. CDR3 in DNA: TGTGCCAGCAGCCAGGGACTAGCGGGATCGTACGAGCAGTACTTC.

The chain is built from TRBV15 and TRBJ1-1; D not resolved. Germline CDR1 is LNHNV and CDR2 is YYDKDF (reference sequence). CDR3 size: 13 residues. Trimming cost V 3 bases and J 4 bases, with 9 bases left between them. The CDR3 region has the DNA TGTGCCACCAGCAGCTTCTTGAGCACTGAAGCTTTCTTT. Protein: CATSSFLSTEAFF.

The rearrangement joins TRBV27 to TRBJ1-4; D is unresolved. CDR1 and CDR2 (germline): MNHEY, SMNVEV (reference sequence). Between the trimmed V and J ends, which lost 5 bases and 2 bases, there was a span of 12 bases. The CDR3 has 15 residues. CDR3 loop: CASSPEVLTNEKLFF. CDR3 DNA sequence: TGTGCCAGCAGTCCGGAGGTCTTGACTAATGAAAAACTGTTTTTT.

This clone was counted between two and nine times. The chain employs TRBV29-1 and TRBJ2-7; D unresolved. This CDR3 region has 10 residues. Trimming took 5 bases from V and 6 from J, leaving 8 bases between them. Per germline, CDR1 SQVTM and CDR2 ANQGSEA. The CDR3 bases are TGCAGCGTTAGAGCGAGCGAGCAGTACTTC. This codes for CSVRASEQYF.

The chain recombines TRBV30 with TRBJ2-5, with a weak D call TRBD2 (7 bases). Trimming shortened V by 4 bases and J by 3 bases, and 12 bases separated the two germline ends. This CDR3 comprises 13 residues. In germline, CDR1 is GTSNPN, CDR2 SVGIG (reference sequence). The CDR3 here is CAWKRDIEETQYF. CDR3 DNA sequence: TGTGCCTGGAAGCGGGACATAGAAGAGACCCAGTACTTC. Together with reference TRBV30 and TRBJ2-5, the CDR3 gives the full variable domain: SQTIHQWPATLVQPVGSPLSLECTVEGTSNPNLYWYRQAAGRGLQLLFYSVGIGQISSEVPQNLSASRPQDRQFILSSKKLLLSDSGFYLCAWKRDIEETQYFGPGTRLLVL.

V gene TRBV7-9 combines with J gene TRBJ1-2; D not resolved. CDR3 length: 13 residues. The V gene's germline CDR1 is SEHNR and CDR2 FQNEAQ (reference sequence). Deletions cut 6 bases from V and 2 bases from J, with 10 bases between. CDR3 region: CASSFFLNYGYTF. The CDR3 coding sequence is TGTGCCAGCAGTTTCTTTTTAAACTATGGCTACACCTTC.

The CDR3 here is CASSPPAYNEQFF. The CDR3 DNA is TGTGCCAGCTCCCCGCCGGCCTACAATGAGCAGTTCTTC. The V call is TRBV18, the J call TRBJ2-1; D unresolved. Germline CDR1 reads KGHSH; CDR2 reads LQKENI. The CDR3 has 13 amino acids. Between the trimmed V and J ends, which lost 6 bases and 2 bases, there was a span of 8 bases.

In its sample, this clone was seen a few times. This chain joins TRBV4-2 and TRBJ2-1; TRBD1 might be the D (7 bases). The germline V gene has CDR1 LGHNA and CDR2 YNFKEQ. V was trimmed by 0 bases and J by 9 bases, leaving 12 bases between them. CDR3 length: 14 residues. The CDR3 protein is CASSQDIRGAEQFF. In DNA form, the CDR3 reads TGTGCCAGCAGCCAAGATATCAGGGGGGCTGAGCAGTTCTTC.

This clone has more than one count but fewer than ten. The chain recombines TRBV10-1 with TRBJ2-7; 8 bases agree with TRBD1. CDR1 is WNHNN and CDR2 is SYGVQD in the germline V gene (reference sequence). The CDR3 extends over 13 amino acids. After removal of 3 bases from V and 3 bases from J, the junction contained 1 base not matched to a gene. In DNA, the CDR3 is TGCGCCAGCAGTGATGGACAGGGCTACGAGCAGTACTTC. Amino acids: CASSDGQGYEQYF.

The chain joins TRBV10-3 to TRBJ2-3, with 9 bases lining up with TRBD1. Germline V CDR1 and CDR2: ENHRY, SYGVKD. CDR3 size: 14 residues. V shed 10 bases, J shed 4 bases, and the junction held 9 bases outside the gene matches. The CDR3 loop reads CATESGQGPDTQYF. CDR3 nucleotides: TGTGCCACCGAGTCGGGACAGGGACCAGATACGCAGTATTTT.

This chain connects TRBV27 to TRBJ2-7; 8 bases are a match to TRBD2. V gave up 5 bases and J gave up 0 bases; unmatched junction bases: 6. There are 15 residues in the CDR3. Looked up from germline, CDR1 is MNHEY and CDR2 is SMNVEV (reference sequence). The chain's CDR3 is CASSTGLAYSYEQYF. The CDR3 DNA reads TGTGCCAGCAGTACCGGACTAGCCTACTCCTACGAGCAGTACTTC.

The chain links TRBV6-8 to TRBJ2-7, with D perhaps matching TRBD2 (6 bases). Trimming stripped 6 bases from V and 9 bases from J, with 21 bases between. CDR1 is MNHGY, CDR2 SAAAGT, per germline. The CDR3 has 14 amino acids. The CDR3 nucleotides read TGTGCCAGCAGGGGGGGACTGGAACCCTCGGGGCAGTACTTC. Protein product: CASRGGLEPSGQYF.

This clone has more than one count but fewer than ten. The rearrangement links TRBV14 to TRBJ1-1, with D possibly TRBD1 on 5 matching bases. The V and J ends lost 8 bases and 4 bases respectively, with 17 bases between them. The CDR3 extends over 14 amino acids. CDR1 is SGHDN and CDR2 is FVKESK in the germline V gene. CDR3 bases: TGTGCCAGCTCGGGCGGGGGGAAGGTCACTGAAGCTTTCTTT. This codes for CASSGGGKVTEAFF.

The chain combines TRBV7-8 with TRBJ2-7, with 14 bases aligning to TRBD2. The CDR3 loop spans 19 amino acids. Germline values: CDR1 SGHVS, CDR2 FQNEAQ. Trimming at V came to 5 bases and at J to 0 bases, leaving 12 bases not matched to a gene. The CDR3 protein is CASSRRTSGRTPFSYEQYF. The CDR3 DNA sequence: TGTGCCAGCAGCCGCCGGACTAGCGGGAGGACCCCCTTCTCCTACGAGCAGTACTTC.

V gene TRBV6-1 combines with J gene TRBJ1-4; the D gene is possibly TRBD1 (6 bases). Germline V CDR1 and CDR2: MNHNS, SASEGT. The CDR3 has 15 residues. V was trimmed by 4 bases and J by 8 bases, leaving 17 bases between them. In DNA, the CDR3 is TGTGCCAGCAGTGGGGCCCCGGGACATACAGAAAAACTGTTTTTT. It is translated as CASSGAPGHTEKLFF.

The V call is TRBV11-1, the J call TRBJ2-5, with D hard to call. V lost 2 bases to trimming and J lost 5 bases, with 18 bases between them. The CDR3 has 16 amino acids. Germline CDR1 is SGHAT and CDR2 is FQDESV (reference sequence). CDR3 in amino acids: CASSLTARFSFETQYF. In DNA, the CDR3 is TGTGCCAGCAGCTTAACCGCTAGGTTCAGTTTTGAGACCCAGTACTTC.

This clone turned up a few times. The chain employs TRBV6-1 and TRBJ1-2; D unresolved. The germline V gene encodes CDR1 MNHNS and CDR2 SASEGT. V lost 5 bases and J lost 3, with 10 bases in between. CDR3 length equals 13 residues. The CDR3 region has the DNA TGTGCCAGCAGTCTCCGCCAGGACTATGGCTACACCTTC. Translating gives CASSLRQDYGYTF.

In nucleotides, the CDR3 is TGTGCCAGCAGCCTGGCAGGAGCGGGAGGTAATGAGCAGTTCTTC. Its translation is CASSLAGAGGNEQFF. The chain uses TRBV4-2 and TRBJ2-1; 9 nucleotides line up with TRBD2. After removal of 4 bases from V and 7 bases from J, the junction contained 8 bases not matched to a gene. Germline-derived CDR1 and CDR2 are LGHNA and YNFKEQ. This CDR3 contains 15 residues.

This chain connects TRBV18 to TRBJ1-5, with D unresolved. V was trimmed by 3 bases and J by 4 bases, leaving 7 bases between them. The germline V gene has CDR1 KGHSH and CDR2 LQKENI. CDR3 length: 13 residues. CDR3 sequence reads: CASSPRANQPQHF. The CDR3 bases are TGTGCCAGCTCACCGAGGGCTAATCAGCCCCAGCATTTT.

This chain connects TRBV5-1 to TRBJ1-1; a weak D match, TRBD1 (5 bases). The CDR3 consists of 12 residues. V was pared by 4 bases and J by 7 bases, with 11 bases between. Per germline, CDR1 SGHRS and CDR2 YFSETQ. As DNA, the CDR3 is TGCGCCAGCAGCCCCGGGGGGGGTGAAGCTTTCTTT. This codes for CASSPGGGEAFF. Full variable domain (remainder filled in from reference TRBV5-1 and TRBJ1-1): KAGVTQTPRYLIKTRGQQVTLSCSPISGHRSVSWYQQTPGQGLQFLFEYFSETQRNKGNFPGRFSGRQFSNSRSEMNVSTLELGDSALYLCASSPGGGEAFFGQGTRLTVV.